The rows below give T cell receptor beta chains drawn from one sample of a study of T cells in Graves' hyperthyroidism and ophthalmopathy. In TCRdb, the multiplex PCR reads were re-called with MiXCR into one record per CDR3 protein. Of around 200,000 distinct CDR3 sequences listed, approximately 16% are singletons. Material: blood. The receptor source for this set is a man aged 40-49 years with Graves' hyperthyroidism. CDR3s include the opening cysteine and the closing phenylalanine or tryptophan.

TRBV7-2	TRBJ2-7	CASGTQTSEQYF
TRBV5-5	TRBJ1-1	CASSSGGTEAFF
TRBV30	TRBJ1-2	CAWSDVGPRYGYTF
TRBV7-2	TRBJ2-3	CASSLRPGLAGGDTQYF
TRBV7-3	TRBJ2-3	CASSRLAGPSTDTQYF
TRBV7-9	TRBJ2-1	CASSSVTSAYNEQFF
TRBV20-1	TRBJ2-5	CSPLPGTAQETQYF
TRBV6-2/TRBV6-3	TRBJ1-5	CAISDGDQPQHF
TRBV28	TRBJ1-1	CASSSGQAGGTEAFF
TRBV3-1	TRBJ2-3	CASSQGGVDDTQYF
TRBV27	TRBJ1-1	CASSSWGDTEAFF
TRBV28	TRBJ1-2	CASSRGGGGYGYTF
TRBV20-1	TRBJ2-2	CSAGGGEFTGELFF
TRBV28	TRBJ2-1	CAIDRDSHHNEQFF
TRBV28	TRBJ2-7	CASSLISGRFYEQYF
TRBV15	TRBJ1-4	CASSCRDRDGATNEKLFF
TRBV19	TRBJ1-5	CASSTSVNQPQHF
TRBV18	TRBJ1-2	CASSPRDRVGYTF
TRBV10-3	TRBJ1-2	CAISESNRNYGYTF
TRBV18	TRBJ1-1	CASSWETDTEAFF
TRBV5-1	TRBJ2-1	CASSRGEFDEQFF
TRBV5-6	TRBJ2-2	CASSLGGGGNTGELFF
TRBV7-9	TRBJ1-2	CASSSDREYGYTF
TRBV11-3	TRBJ2-1	CASSRGGKNEQFF
TRBV20-1	TRBJ2-7	CSVRPSSDGEQYF
TRBV24-1	TRBJ2-5	CATSDPDSRLGQTQYF
TRBV11-2	TRBJ1-6	CASSYTRDSPLHF
TRBV7-8	TRBJ1-5	CASSFYREPQPQHF
TRBV6-2/TRBV6-3	TRBJ1-5	CASDYGGGRQPQHF
TRBV5-6	TRBJ1-1	CASSRGTGRTEAFF
TRBV27	TRBJ2-7	CASSYGSHRTYEQYF
TRBV28	TRBJ1-5	CASSARGRNQPQHF
TRBV7-9	TRBJ1-5	CASSLDLENQPQHF
TRBV5-4	TRBJ2-1	CASTWDYNNEQFF
TRBV11-3	TRBJ2-2	CASSLGIGELFF
TRBV20-1	TRBJ2-3	CSAKEFEGLATDTQYF
TRBV15	TRBJ1-4	CATSRAGTGSEKLFF
TRBV5-1	TRBJ1-1	CASSLEGGYTEAFF
TRBV9	TRBJ2-2	CASSDGQGGTGELFF
TRBV4-2	TRBJ1-2	CASSQDGAGQGAGGYTF
TRBV20-1	TRBJ2-3	CSAEGLAGVRDTQYF
TRBV12-3/TRBV12-4	TRBJ2-3	CASSRVKSTDTQYF
TRBV12-5	TRBJ2-1	CASGLPPGTSGFTEQFF
TRBV12-3/TRBV12-4	TRBJ2-3	CANSLAGSTDTQYF
TRBV5-1	TRBJ1-1	CASSFRTDNTEAFF
TRBV5-8	TRBJ2-5	CASSFGPPGRTQETQYF
TRBV5-1	TRBJ2-1	CASSSGQGIHNEQFF
TRBV20-1	TRBJ2-1	CSAPAGGGSYNEQFF
TRBV20-1	TRBJ2-7	CSARGQTYEQYF